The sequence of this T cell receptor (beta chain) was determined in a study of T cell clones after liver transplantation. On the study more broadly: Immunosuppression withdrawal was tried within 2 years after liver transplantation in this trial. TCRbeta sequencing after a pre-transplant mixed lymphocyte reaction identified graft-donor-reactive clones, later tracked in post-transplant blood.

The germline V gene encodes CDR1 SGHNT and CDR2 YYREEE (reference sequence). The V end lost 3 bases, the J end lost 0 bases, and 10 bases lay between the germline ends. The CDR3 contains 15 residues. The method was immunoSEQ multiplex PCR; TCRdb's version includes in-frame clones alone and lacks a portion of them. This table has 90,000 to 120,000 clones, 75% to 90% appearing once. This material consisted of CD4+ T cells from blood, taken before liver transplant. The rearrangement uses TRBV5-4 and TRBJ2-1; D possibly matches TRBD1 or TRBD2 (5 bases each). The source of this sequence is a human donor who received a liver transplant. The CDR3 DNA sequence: TGTGCCAGCAGCTCCCGGGACGGCTCCTACAATGAGCAGTTCTTC. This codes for CASSSRDGSYNEQFF.